This T cell receptor beta chain derives from a study of T-cell memory formation after mild COVID-19. The sample holds a few counts of this clonotype. Antigen unknown. TCRdb analysed the 5' RACE reads with MiXCR anew, one entry per CDR3 protein. The table includes 350,000 to 550,000 distinct CDR3 sequences, under 20% detected once. Looked up from germline, CDR1 is KGHDR and CDR2 is SFDVKD. The CDR3 runs 16 residues. V was pared by 4 bases and J by 5 bases, with 17 bases between. Study findings and constraints: Shrinking CD4+ clones were chiefly CM and EM; CD8+ ones were chiefly EMRA.

The chain has TRBV24-1 and TRBJ1-5; TRBD1 is a possible D gene (5 bases). The specimen sequenced was PBMCs or a T cell subset sorted from them (not recorded which). The receptor was isolated from a man between 18 and 29 years old who had mild COVID-19 (a few samples of this study predate the infection). Cell type and time point are not known. The CDR3 DNA is TGTGCCACCAGTGACTCAAGGACAAGCCAAGATCAGCCCCAGCATTTT. Translating it yields CATSDSRTSQDQPQHF.